One sample yielded the 21 T cell receptor beta chains listed below, sequenced in a study of CD8+CD57+ T cells in acquired aplastic anemia. Patients who underwent sequencing had shown CD8+CD57+ cell expansion by flow cytometry. Using genomic DNA as the template, TCR beta VDJ and CDR3 profiling was carried out. Each CDR3 protein gets one entry after TCRdb re-called the reads with MiXCR. The sample has about 180,000 distinct CDR3 sequences; about half are singletons. Sequenced sample: sorted CD4+, CD8+, or CD8+CD57+ T cells (not recorded which) from PBMCs. Receptor source: a human donor with aplastic anemia.

This clonotype was found once. The CDR3 coding sequence is TGTGCCAGCAGTTTGAAGGACAGGGAGGTACACACCATATATTTT. It specifies CASSLKDREVHTIYF. This chain uses TRBV12-3 or TRBV12-4 with TRBJ1-3; 8 bases fit TRBD1. The junction had 9 bases not matched to a gene; V was cut back by 3 bases and J by 8 bases. This CDR3 has 15 amino acids.

The rearrangement uses TRBV7-9 and TRBJ2-7; no clear D. Germline-derived CDR1 and CDR2 are SEHNR and FQNEAQ (reference sequence). The germline V and J ends were trimmed by 5 bases and 2 bases, with 7 bases remaining between them. The CDR3 sequence is 12 residues long. The CDR3 nucleotides read TGTGCCAGCAGCCCTCTCACCTACGAGCAGTACTTC. Protein product: CASSPLTYEQYF.

As regards this clonotype: At one boundary the junction diverges from the germline segment, which might be a read error. The V gene is TRBV2, the J gene TRBJ2-7; TRBD2 is a possible D gene (6 bases). The germline gives CDR1 SNHLY, CDR2 FYNNEI. This CDR3 is 12 amino acids long. CDR3 sequence: CASRRGSYEQHF. The CDR3 DNA sequence: TGTGCCAGTAGGCGGGGCTCCTACGAGCAGCACTTC.

The chain recombines TRBV5-8 with TRBJ2-5, with D unresolved. CDR1 and CDR2 (germline): SGHTS, YDEGEE. The ends were cut back, 0 bases at V and 4 bases at J, with 13 bases in the middle. There are 15 residues in the CDR3. DNA for the CDR3: TGTGCCAGCAGCTTGGCTGGAAGTAGTATAGAGACCCAGTACTTC. Protein sequence: CASSLAGSSIETQYF.

J is TRBJ2-7 and V is TRBV7-2; 7 positions agree with TRBD1. Trimming cost V 1 base and J 7 bases; bases outside gene matches: 7. Germline V lookup: CDR1 SGHTA, CDR2 FQGNSA. There are 14 residues in the CDR3. The CDR3 DNA is TGTGCCAGCAGCTTAGGAGGGGGCCTCTGGGAGCAGTACTTC. It is translated as CASSLGGGLWEQYF.

V and J are TRBV4-3 and TRBJ1-1; D perhaps matches TRBD1 (6 bases). Germline CDR1 reads LGHNA; CDR2 reads YSLEER. The CDR3 loop spans 16 amino acids. V lost 0 bases, J lost 1 base, and 12 bases lay in between. The CDR3 region is CASSQDSATGNTEAFF. The CDR3 bases are TGCGCCAGCAGCCAAGATTCTGCGACAGGGAACACTGAAGCTTTCTTT.

The rearrangement links TRBV7-9 to TRBJ1-1; D not resolved. Germline CDR1 is SEHNR and CDR2 is FQNEAQ (reference sequence). V was clipped by 2 bases and J by 6 bases, with 7 bases between them. This CDR3 has 12 amino acids. The CDR3 protein is CASSLSLSEAFF. In DNA, the CDR3 is TGTGCCAGCAGCTTATCCTTGTCTGAAGCTTTCTTT.

At least ten counts were recorded for this clonotype. This rearrangement joins TRBV5-1 to TRBJ2-5, with D perhaps matching TRBD1 (5 bases). The V end lost 0 bases, the J end lost 3 bases, and 6 bases lay between the germline ends. Germline V CDR1 and CDR2: SGHRS, YFSETQ. CDR3 size: 13 residues. CDR3 protein: CASSLGGKETQYF. The CDR3 nucleotides read TGCGCCAGCAGCTTGGGGGGCAAAGAGACCCAGTACTTC.

This clonotype was seen at least ten times. The chain is built from TRBV19 and TRBJ2-5, with a weak D call TRBD1 (6 bases). The germline gives CDR1 LNHDA, CDR2 SQIVND (reference sequence). This CDR3 region has 15 residues. The V end lost 7 bases, the J end lost 1 base, and 16 bases lay between the germline ends. As DNA, the CDR3 is TGTGCCAGTACCCAGACCCCCAGGGGCCAAGAGACCCAGTACTTC. Protein: CASTQTPRGQETQYF.

The rearrangement joins TRBV7-3 to TRBJ2-3, with 10 nucleotides matching TRBD2. Per the germline V gene, CDR1 is SGHTA and CDR2 is FQGTGA. V lost 2 bases to trimming and J lost 6 bases; unmatched junction nucleotides: 5. This CDR3 has 15 amino acids. As DNA, the CDR3 is TGTGCCAGCAGCTTAGTAGCGGGGGGTGTCGATACGCAGTATTTT. It yields the protein CASSLVAGGVDTQYF. The complete variable domain, with remaining parts taken from reference TRBV7-3 and TRBJ2-3, reads GAGVSQTPSNKVTEKGKYVELRCDPISGHTALYWYRQSLGQGPEFLIYFQGTGAADDSGLPNDRFFAVRPEGSVSTLKIQRTERGDSAVYLCASSLVAGGVDTQYFGPGTRLTVL.

The table lists this clonotype with a few counts. The rearrangement joins TRBV28 to TRBJ2-7; possibly TRBD1 or TRBD2 for D (6 bases each). CDR1 MDHEN and CDR2 SYDVKM come from the germline V gene. The V end was cut by 4 bases, the J end by 2 bases, with 15 bases between. The CDR3 has 15 amino acids. The CDR3 region is CASSSPGAGPYEQYF. In DNA, the CDR3 is TGTGCCAGCAGTTCCCCGGGGGCAGGCCCCTACGAGCAGTACTTC.

CDR3 in amino acids: CSARTGKYGYTF. DNA for the CDR3: TGCAGTGCACGGACAGGGAAGTATGGCTACACCTTC. This chain joins TRBV20-1 and TRBJ1-2; 8 bases align to TRBD1. J was trimmed by 5 bases and V by 6 bases; bases with no gene match: 5. CDR1 is DFQATT, CDR2 SNEGSKA, per germline (reference sequence). The CDR3 sequence is 12 residues long.

This clonotype has ten or more counts. The chain uses TRBV5-8 and TRBJ1-2; D is unresolved. Germline CDR1 SGHTS, CDR2 YDEGEE. Trimming took off 4 bases at V and 3 bases at J, with 7 bases between the two ends. The CDR3 consists of 12 residues. The CDR3 nucleotides are TGTGCCAGCAGCCACTCCCACTATGGCTACACCTTC. Protein: CASSHSHYGYTF.

The V gene is TRBV6-1, the J gene TRBJ2-2, with 11 bases that match TRBD1. V dropped 6 bases and J dropped 6; count of bases not matched to a gene: 3. Per germline, CDR1 MNHNS and CDR2 SASEGT. The CDR3 spans 14 residues. This CDR3 is CASRGQGASGELFF. The DNA of the CDR3 is TGTGCCAGCAGAGGACAGGGGGCTTCCGGGGAGCTGTTTTTT.

The chain employs TRBV11-1 and TRBJ2-2; the match to TRBD1 covers 9 bases. This CDR3 is built from 17 residues. Germline loops: CDR1 SGHAT, CDR2 FQDESV (reference sequence). J lost 4 bases, V lost 3 bases, and 9 bases had no gene match. CDR3 bases: TGTGCCAGCAGCTTTTTGACAGGGGGTCCGAGCACCGGGGAGCTGTTTTTT. Its protein product is CASSFLTGGPSTGELFF.

V and J are TRBV12-3 or TRBV12-4 and TRBJ1-2; TRBD1 might be the D (5 bases). The CDR3 is made up of 12 amino acids. Deletions cut 3 bases from V and 7 bases from J, with 9 bases between. The CDR3 coding sequence is TGTGCCAGCAGTTTGGGGGTGTCTGGCTACACCTTC. Its translation is CASSLGVSGYTF.

J is TRBJ2-7 and V is TRBV2; D may match TRBD1 or TRBD2 (7 bases each). V lost 4 bases, J lost 5 bases, and 18 bases lay in between. Germline values: CDR1 SNHLY, CDR2 FYNNEI. The CDR3 is 15 amino acids. Written as DNA, the CDR3 is TGTGCCAGCAGTGCATTCAGGGAGGGGGCCAACGAGCAGTACTTC. It encodes CASSAFREGANEQYF.

The genes are TRBV14 and TRBJ2-7; D unclear. CDR1 and CDR2 (germline): SGHDN, FVKESK. There are 11 residues in the CDR3. Trimming removed 8 bases from V and 3 bases from J, with 8 bases in between. This chain's CDR3 is CASANGYEQYF. Here the CDR3 DNA reads TGTGCCAGCGCGAATGGCTACGAGCAGTACTTC.

V gene TRBV24-1 combines with J gene TRBJ2-3, with a weak D call TRBD1 (6 bases). This CDR3 region has 16 residues. The V gene's germline CDR1 is KGHDR and CDR2 SFDVKD. Between the trimmed V and J ends, which lost 4 bases and 4 bases, there was a span of 17 bases. The CDR3 region is CATSDRDNTRADTQYF. The DNA of the CDR3 is TGTGCCACCAGTGACCGGGACAATACTAGGGCAGATACGCAGTATTTT.

The chain uses TRBV24-1 and TRBJ1-1; 7 bases fit TRBD1. Germline CDR1 and CDR2: KGHDR and SFDVKD. V trimming: 7 bases; J trimming: 0 bases; junction bases outside the gene matches: 7. CDR3 size: 15 residues. The CDR3: CATSAGQSMNTEAFF. DNA of the CDR3: TGTGCCACCAGCGCGGGACAGTCCATGAACACTGAAGCTTTCTTT.

The chain combines TRBV7-6 with TRBJ1-1, with TRBD1 matching over 8 bases. The CDR3 extends over 15 amino acids. V trimming: 5 bases; J trimming: 0 bases; junction bases outside the gene matches: 5. Germline V CDR1 and CDR2: SGHVS, FNYEAQ. The CDR3 is CASSPGQGMNTEAFF. The CDR3 coding sequence is TGTGCCAGCAGCCCAGGACAGGGAATGAACACTGAAGCTTTCTTT.